This TCR beta chain was sequenced for a study of blood T cell repertoires in COVID-19. The overall study: PBMCs, B-cell-depleted T cells, or T cells were the source of the cDNA or gDNA that made up the material.

In germline, CDR1 is MNHEY, CDR2 SMNVEV (reference sequence). The CDR3 runs 23 residues. Trimming at V came to 6 bases and at J to 2 bases, leaving 27 bases not matched to a gene. As originally analysed: The assay estimated nucleated cells by amplifying reference gene primers. Some clones are missing from TCRdb's copy, which holds only in-frame ones; the method was immunoSEQ multiplex PCR. From that table come the V and J calls and clone size; the DNA was used to work out D and trimming. Of over 200,000 clones listed, 88% are singletons. The specimen sequenced was peripheral blood. The source of this sequence is a man aged 35 to 55 with acute or convalescent COVID-19. The chain has TRBV27 and TRBJ2-5, with TRBD2 matching 13 bases. This chain's CDR3 is CASRLPKTRPGAATSGRQETQYF. As DNA, the CDR3 is TGTGCCAGCAGGTTGCCGAAGACACGACCTGGGGCCGCGACTAGCGGGAGGCAAGAGACCCAGTACTTC.